The clone carrying this TCR beta chain was counted only a few times. The CDR3 is 15 amino acids. V lost 1 base, J lost 4 bases, and 3 bases stayed unmatched. Germline-derived CDR1 and CDR2 are SGHDN and FVKESK. These data are taken from a study of early T cells in non-severe SARS-CoV-2 infection. MiXCR was run by TCRdb on the 5' RACE reads, yielding one entry per CDR3 protein. Here the sample spans about 110,000 distinct CDR3 sequences, around 10% being singletons. This TCR was recovered from an adult who was a healthcare worker with PCR-confirmed SARS-CoV-2 infection or an uninfected control (not recorded which). The sample was whole blood. This sequence joins TRBV14 and TRBJ2-5, with 10 bases matching TRBD2. DNA of the CDR3: TGTGCCAGCAGCCAAGTACTAGCGGGACGAGAGACCCAGTACTTC. Translating it yields CASSQVLAGRETQYF.